The rows below give T cell receptor beta chains drawn from one sample of a study of blood T cell repertoires in COVID-19. Clones were read by immunoSEQ multiplex PCR, and TCRdb kept only the in-frame ones, dropping some. This table has 45,000 or so clones, roughly nine tenths appearing once. Sequencing was performed on peripheral blood. The source of these receptors is a man aged 70-80 years with active COVID-19. Both conserved end residues are part of each CDR3. The D gene is left open where the match is weak. Only some rows state a clone size, as once, few, many or a class for expanded clones.

TRBD1	-	TRBV6-5	TRBJ2-3	TGTGCCAGCAGGGACAGGGGGCTCAGCACAGATACGCAGTATTTT	CASRDRGLSTDTQYF
TRBD1	-	TRBV11-2	TRBJ2-3	TGTGCCAGCAGCTTGGGGAGAGGGGGCAGCAGCACAGATACGCAGTATTTT	CASSLGRGGSSTDTQYF
TRBD1	-	TRBV15	TRBJ1-4	TGTGCCACCAGCAGAGATATAAGAGACAGGGGGAACGAAAAACTGTTTTTT	CATSRDIRDRGNEKLFF
TRBD2	once	TRBV3-1/TRBV3-2	TRBJ2-3	TGTGCCAGCAGCTCAAAGATAGCGGGGGGCCCCAGCACAGATACGCAGTATTTT	CASSSKIAGGPSTDTQYF
-	-	TRBV6-6	TRBJ2-2	TGTGCCAGCAGTAGGGGGTCGAACACCGGGGAGCTGTTTTTT	CASSRGSNTGELFF
TRBD2	-	TRBV6-1	TRBJ2-7	TGTGCCAGCAGTGAAGCGTTACTAGCGGGGGCCTACGAGCAGTACTTC	CASSEALLAGAYEQYF
-	-	TRBV2	TRBJ1-2	TGTGCCAGCAGGTACAGGGCAGGGAACTATGGCTACACCTTC	CASRYRAGNYGYTF
TRBD1	once	TRBV28	TRBJ1-5	TGTGCCAGCAGGATATGGGACAGGGGCAATCAGCCCCAGCATTTT	CASRIWDRGNQPQHF
-	-	TRBV28	TRBJ2-7	TGTGCCAGCAGACCCGGGGGTAGCTCCTACGAGCAGTACTTC	CASRPGGSSYEQYF
-	-	TRBV4-1	TRBJ2-2	TGCGCCCCAAGGGGGAGGGTAAAGGGGGAGCTGTTTTTT	CAPRGRVKGELFF
TRBD1	-	TRBV7-6	TRBJ1-1	TGTGCCAGCAGCCCCGGGACAGCAACTCCGAACACTGAAGCTTTCTTT	CASSPGTATPNTEAFF
TRBD1	once	TRBV6-5	TRBJ2-3	TGTGCCAGCAGTTCCTCAACAGGGGGGTTCCCAGATACGCAGTATTTT	CASSSSTGGFPDTQYF
-	-	TRBV6-6	TRBJ1-4	TGTGCCAGCAATGGCAATGAAAAACTGTTTTTT	CASNGNEKLFF
TRBD2	-	TRBV6-5	TRBJ2-2	TGTGCCAGCAGTAATAGCGGGGGGGCAACCGGGGAGCTGTTTTTT	CASSNSGGATGELFF
-	-	TRBV7-9	TRBJ2-5	TGTGCCAGCGGGACTACCACAGGGGGGGAGACCCAGTACTTC	CASGTTTGGETQYF
TRBD2	-	TRBV6-5	TRBJ2-3	TGTGCCAGCAGTTACACGGGGGGGGGCACAGATACGCAGTATTTT	CASSYTGGGTDTQYF
-	-	TRBV5-1	TRBJ1-2	TGCGCCAGCAGCTTGTCGACCAGGGTAGGGGGCTACACCTTC	CASSLSTRVGGYTF
-	-	TRBV6-2/TRBV6-3	TRBJ2-2	TGTGCCAGCAGTTACGGGAGGAACACCGGGGAGCTGTTTTTT	CASSYGRNTGELFF
-	-	TRBV29-1	TRBJ1-1	TGCAGCGTTGCCCCGGGGGAGATGAACACTGAAGCTTTCTTT	CSVAPGEMNTEAFF
TRBD2	-	TRBV4-3	TRBJ2-3	TGCGCCAGCAGCCAAGATGAGCGGGGGATCACAGATACGCAGTATTTT	CASSQDERGITDTQYF
-	-	TRBV11-2	TRBJ1-1	TGTGCCAGCAGCCCGCGGGGGGACAACACTGAAGCTTTCTTT	CASSPRGDNTEAFF
-	once	TRBV5-4	TRBJ2-7	TGTGCCAGCAGCCTGGATGGGGGACACTACGAGCAGTACTTC	CASSLDGGHYEQYF
-	-	TRBV14	TRBJ2-7	TGTGCCAGCAGCCAGAGCTCCTACGAGCAGTACTTC	CASSQSSYEQYF
-	-	TRBV27	TRBJ2-5	TGTGCCAGCAGGGAGCGCCTCTCCCAAGAGACCCAGTACTTC	CASRERLSQETQYF
-	-	TRBV7-6	TRBJ2-3	TGTGCCAGCAGTCTCAGTGGGCTCGGCACAGATACGCAGTATTTT	CASSLSGLGTDTQYF
-	-	TRBV6-2/TRBV6-3	TRBJ1-5	TGTGCCAGCAGTTACGACGACAGTTTCCAGCCCCAGCATTTT	CASSYDDSFQPQHF
TRBD1	-	TRBV5-1	TRBJ2-1	TGCGCCAGCAGCTTGACGACAGGGAGAACCTACAATGAGCAGTTCTTC	CASSLTTGRTYNEQFF
-	-	TRBV7-9	TRBJ1-4	TGTGCCAGCAGCTCGGTGGGCGGGCAGGGGAGTGAAAAACTGTTTTTT	CASSSVGGQGSEKLFF
TRBD1	-	TRBV4-3	TRBJ2-2	TGCGCCAGCAGCCAGACAGACAGGGCGGTCACCGGGGAGCTGTTTTTT	CASSQTDRAVTGELFF
-	-	TRBV10-3	TRBJ1-2	TGTGCCATCAGTGAGTCGTGGAGGGAAAGAGGCTACACCTTC	CAISESWRERGYTF
-	-	TRBV2	TRBJ1-5	TGTGCCAGCAACTGGGGCAGGCCCATCAATCAGCCCCAGCATTTT	CASNWGRPINQPQHF
TRBD1	-	TRBV11-2	TRBJ1-4	TGTGCCAGCAGCTTATTACAGGGGGGAGATGAAAAACTGTTTTTT	CASSLLQGGDEKLFF
-	-	TRBV6-5	TRBJ2-5	TGTGCCAGCAGGAGGGAAGAGACCCAGTACTTC	CASRREETQYF
-	-	TRBV7-6	TRBJ1-1	TGTGCCAGCAGCTTAGCTCCTGGCCCCGGCAGGGACACTGAAGCTTTCTTT	CASSLAPGPGRDTEAFF
-	medium-sized	TRBV5-1	TRBJ2-7	TGCGCCAGCAGCTTGGCCAACGGCTACGAGCAGTACTTC	CASSLANGYEQYF
-	-	TRBV19	TRBJ2-7	TGTGCCAGTAGTGTCACAGTTGAGACCTACGAGCAGTACTTC	CASSVTVETYEQYF
-	-	TRBV5-1	TRBJ1-4	TGCGCCAGCAGCCAAACCGGGGGCGGGGGGAAACTGTTTTTT	CASSQTGGGGKLFF
TRBD1	-	TRBV5-1	TRBJ2-7	TGCGCCAGCAGCTTGATAGGACAGGGGGAATGGAGTAGGAACGAGCAGTACTTC	CASSLIGQGEWSRNEQYF
TRBD1	-	TRBV3-1/TRBV3-2	TRBJ1-5	TGTGCCAGCAGCCCAAGACAGGGGGTACACCACCATCAGCCCCAGCATTTT	CASSPRQGVHHHQPQHF
TRBD1	-	TRBV18	TRBJ2-4	TGTGCCAGCTCAGGGGGACAGTTAAAAAACATTCAGTACTTC	CASSGGQLKNIQYF
TRBD1	-	TRBV9	TRBJ1-3	TGTGCCAGCAGCGGGAGACAGGGTTACACCATATATTTT	CASSGRQGYTIYF
-	once	TRBV7-3	TRBJ1-2	TGTGCCAGCAGCTCGTCAGGGCTCTATGGCTACACCTTC	CASSSSGLYGYTF
-	-	TRBV6-1	TRBJ2-7	TGTGCCAGCAGTGAAGAAGGGGGAGCAACGTCCGAGCAGTACTTC	CASSEEGGATSEQYF
-	-	TRBV5-4	TRBJ2-7	TGTGCCAGCAGCTTGGGACAGGTCTACGAGCAGTACTTC	CASSLGQVYEQYF
-	-	TRBV28	TRBJ1-2	TGTGCCAGCAGTGGCTCCCGGGACTGGAACTATGGCTACACCTTC	CASSGSRDWNYGYTF
-	-	TRBV5-6	TRBJ2-7	TGTGCCAGCAGCCCCCATGGGACATTGTGGGGCGAGCAGTACTTC	CASSPHGTLWGEQYF
-	-	TRBV7-8	TRBJ2-7	TGTGCCAGCAGCTTAGATGAGTCCACCTACGAGCAGTACTTC	CASSLDESTYEQYF
-	-	TRBV3-1/TRBV3-2	TRBJ1-3	TGTGCCAGCAGCCAAGATGTGAGTGGAAACACCATATATTTT	CASSQDVSGNTIYF
TRBD2	-	TRBV3-1/TRBV3-2	TRBJ2-2	TGTGCCAGCAGCCAAGATGGGCTAGCGGGGGTCCAAGGCGGGGAGCTGTTTTTT	CASSQDGLAGVQGGELFF
TRBD2	-	TRBV28	TRBJ2-3	TGTGCCAGCAGTTTACCCGGGACTAGCGGCACAGATACGCAGTATTTT	CASSLPGTSGTDTQYF
-	-	TRBV7-2	TRBJ2-5	TGTGCCAGCAGCTTAGGGGTTATGCAGGGAGAGACCCAGTACTTC	CASSLGVMQGETQYF
-	-	TRBV15	TRBJ2-3	TGTGCCACCAGCACCCCGGGCGGACTCTTCACAGATACGCAGTATTTT	CATSTPGGLFTDTQYF
-	few	TRBV6-2/TRBV6-3	TRBJ2-2	TGTGCCAGCAGCTTGGGCAGGAACACCGGGGAGCTGTTTTTT	CASSLGRNTGELFF
-	-	TRBV5-1	TRBJ1-3	TGCGCCAGCAGCTTGGGCAGCTCTGGAAACACCATATATTTT	CASSLGSSGNTIYF
TRBD1	-	TRBV7-8	TRBJ1-2	TGTGCCAGCAGCCTGGACAGGGAAGATGGCTACACCTTC	CASSLDREDGYTF